This TCR beta chain was recovered during a study of T cells in localized non-small cell lung cancer. Method: immunoSEQ multiplex PCR; TCRdb's copy keeps in-frame clones and lacks some. The sample yields about 78,000 clones, about four fifths seen once. V was cut by 5 bases and J by 2 bases, with 3 bases left in between. This CDR3 spans 10 amino acids. Per germline, CDR1 GTSNPN and CDR2 SVGIG (reference sequence). The specimen was peripheral blood, collected before any cancer treatment. The receptor was derived from a man aged 40-75 years with stage I lung adenocarcinoma. The chain is built from TRBV30 and TRBJ2-5; D not resolved. The CDR3 region has the DNA TGTGCCTGGGGGCAAGAGACCCAGTACTTC. This translates into CAWGQETQYF. The full variable domain, in which reference TRBV30 and TRBJ2-5 provide the parts outside the CDR3, is SQTIHQWPATLVQPVGSPLSLECTVEGTSNPNLYWYRQAAGRGLQLLFYSVGIGQISSEVPQNLSASRPQDRQFILSSKKLLLSDSGFYLCAWGQETQYFGPGTRLLVL.